The clone carrying this TCR beta chain has more than one count but fewer than ten. The use of a sample-barcoded 5' primer and a J-beta primer mix characterized a second PCR of about 7 to 12 cycles. Using its own MiXCR run on the 5' RACE reads, TCRdb lists one record per CDR3 protein. The sample has some 700,000 distinct CDR3 sequences; about a fifth are singletons. These data belong to a study of blood T cells in healthy people across ages. Germline assignment: CDR1 ENHRY and CDR2 SYGVKD. The CDR3 sequence is 15 residues long. V lost 6 bases and J lost 6; bases outside the gene matches: 5. The TCR originated in a man aged 65 to 79 in good health. Sequencing was performed on blood. This chain links TRBV10-3 with TRBJ2-1, with 13 bases identical to TRBD2. The CDR3 loop reads CAIRELAGGPNEQFF. The CDR3 DNA reads as TGTGCCATCAGAGAACTAGCGGGGGGGCCCAATGAGCAGTTCTTC.